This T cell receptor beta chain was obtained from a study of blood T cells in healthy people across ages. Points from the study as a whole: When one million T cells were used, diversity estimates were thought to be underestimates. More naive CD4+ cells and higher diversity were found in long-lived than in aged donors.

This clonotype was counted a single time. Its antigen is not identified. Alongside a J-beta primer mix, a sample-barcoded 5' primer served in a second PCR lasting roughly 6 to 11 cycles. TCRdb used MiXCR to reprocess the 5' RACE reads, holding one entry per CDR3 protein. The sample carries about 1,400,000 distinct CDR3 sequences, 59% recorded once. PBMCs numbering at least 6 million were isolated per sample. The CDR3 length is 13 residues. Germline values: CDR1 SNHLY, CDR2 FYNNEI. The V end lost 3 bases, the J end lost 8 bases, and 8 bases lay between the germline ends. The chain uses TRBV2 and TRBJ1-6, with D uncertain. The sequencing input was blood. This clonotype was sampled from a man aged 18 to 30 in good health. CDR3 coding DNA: TGTGCCAGCAGTGACAATAGGGATTCACCCCTCCACTTT. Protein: CASSDNRDSPLHF.